The clone carrying this T cell receptor beta chain was seen a handful of times. The target antigen is unknown. The data are from a study of T cells after yellow fever vaccination. As for the study in general: Preparation used SMART-Seq v4 Ultra Low Input for the low-cell-number fractions.

Per germline, CDR1 KGHSH and CDR2 LQKENI. V was cut by 0 bases and J by 2 bases, with 7 bases left in between. This CDR3 comprises 14 residues. Regarding the study as a whole: Faster peaking, at day 5 versus 15, marked a secondary response that was weaker. Clones from primary vaccination mostly reappeared after the booster (96% CD4, over 85% CD8).

Template switching with 5'RACE generated the TCR cDNA and added a universal primer site and UMIs. TCRdb used MiXCR to reprocess the 5' RACE reads, holding one entry per CDR3 protein. The sample records some 600,000 distinct CDR3 sequences, around 16% being singletons. The clonotype originates from a man aged 18 to 35 who received the YFV17D yellow fever vaccine. This sequence joins TRBV18 and TRBJ2-5; possible D gene TRBD2, 5 bases. Sequencing used PBMCs, obtained less than 6 days after the first yellow fever vaccination. For the CDR3, the DNA is TGTGCCAGCTCACCACCGGACTTGCAAGAGACCCAGTACTTC. Encoded protein: CASSPPDLQETQYF.